The 10 T cell receptor beta chains given below trace back to one sample, sequenced in a study of blood T cell repertoires in COVID-19. Assay used: immunoSEQ multiplex PCR; TCRdb lists only in-frame clones, some missing. The data show about 290,000 clones, with approximately 80% seen just once and approximately 3.8% held by the top ten. Sequenced: peripheral blood. These receptor sequences come from a woman between 45 and 65 years old with active or convalescent COVID-19.

As concerns this clone: Other nucleotide sequences in the sample specify the same CDR3. The J gene is TRBJ1-2, the V gene TRBV29-1, with D perhaps TRBD1 (6 bases). CDR3 length equals 12 residues. Trimming took 3 bases from V and 4 from J, leaving 9 bases between them. Germline V gene lookup returns CDR1 SQVTM and CDR2 ANQGSEA. The DNA of the CDR3 is TGCAGCGTTGAGCGGGGGCTCTATGGCTACACCTTC. It is translated as CSVERGLYGYTF.

The V and J genes are TRBV2 and TRBJ1-1; TRBD1 matches 9 bases. The length of the CDR3 is 17 residues. V trimming: 0 bases; J trimming: 6 bases; junction bases outside the gene matches: 11. Germline V gene lookup returns CDR1 SNHLY and CDR2 FYNNEI. CDR3 residues: CASSEALQGAWVAEAFF. The CDR3 nucleotides read TGTGCCAGCAGTGAAGCCCTACAGGGGGCGTGGGTGGCTGAAGCTTTCTTT.

V gene TRBV11-2 combines with J gene TRBJ2-3, with D perhaps matching TRBD2 (6 bases). CDR1 SGHAT and CDR2 FQNNGV come from the germline V gene. V lost 5 bases and J 8 bases, leaving 20 bases between the germline ends. The CDR3 runs 15 residues. The CDR3 coding sequence is TGTGCCAGCAGCCCCCGGGGTAGCGGATCGGGTACGCAGTATTTT. This codes for CASSPRGSGSGTQYF.

The chain couples TRBV5-4 to TRBJ2-1; TRBD1 aligns across 8 bases. The V gene's germline CDR1 is SGHNT and CDR2 YYREEE (reference sequence). The CDR3 totals 16 residues. Germline trimming cut 2 bases from V and 4 bases from J; bases unmatched to any gene: 8. The CDR3 loop is CASSLGGNRGYNEQFF. Written as DNA, the CDR3 is TGTGCCAGCAGCTTAGGGGGGAACAGGGGGTACAATGAGCAGTTCTTC.

The CDR3 here is CASSLDPGTSGREQFF. DNA of the CDR3: TGTGCCAGCAGCTTGGATCCCGGGACTAGCGGACGGGAGCAGTTCTTC. This sequence joins TRBV5-5 and TRBJ2-1; 11 bases line up with TRBD2. CDR1 is SGHKS, CDR2 YYEKEE, per germline (reference sequence). This CDR3 has 16 amino acids. The V gene end was trimmed by 0 bases and the J gene end by 10 bases; junction bases not matched to a gene: 9.

The V and J genes are TRBV27 and TRBJ2-7, with 10 bases aligning to TRBD2. The V and J ends lost 5 bases and 6 bases, in that order; junction bases with no gene match: 13. Germline lookup yields CDR1 MNHEY and CDR2 SMNVEV (reference sequence). There are 16 residues in the CDR3. CDR3 residues: CASSQLAGVSAAEQYF. DNA for the CDR3: TGTGCCAGCAGTCAGCTAGCGGGAGTCTCCGCCGCCGAGCAGTACTTC.

The rearrangement uses TRBV28 and TRBJ1-6, with 9 bases identical to TRBD1. The CDR3 covers 16 residues. Germline trimming cut 7 bases from V and 9 bases from J; bases unmatched to any gene: 13. Germline lookup yields CDR1 MDHEN and CDR2 SYDVKM. This CDR3 is CASTITGGHLISPLHF. As DNA, the CDR3 is TGTGCCAGCACCATTACAGGGGGCCATTTAATTTCACCCCTCCACTTT.

The V and J genes are TRBV4-1 and TRBJ1-4, with D perhaps matching TRBD1 (6 bases). V gave up 2 bases and J gave up 11 bases, with 9 bases separating them. CDR1 is MGHRA and CDR2 is YSYEKL in the germline V gene. The CDR3 is made up of 12 amino acids. CDR3 residues: CASSQPRGKLFF. The CDR3 nucleotides read TGCGCCAGCAGCCAACCAAGGGGGAAACTGTTTTTT.

The J gene is TRBJ2-1, the V gene TRBV9, with a possible D match to TRBD2 (6 bases). V was trimmed by 0 bases and J by 5 bases, leaving 6 bases between them. The CDR3 runs 13 residues. CDR1 is SGDLS, CDR2 YYNGEE, per germline. The CDR3 nucleotides are TGTGCCAGCAGCGTAGCTAGCGACAATGAGCAGTTCTTC. Amino acids: CASSVASDNEQFF.

This rearrangement joins TRBV6-5 to TRBJ2-4, with 8 nucleotides matching TRBD1. The germline V gene has CDR1 MNHEY and CDR2 SVGAGI. V lost 8 bases, J lost 7 bases, and 13 bases stayed unmatched. This CDR3 is built from 15 residues. The CDR3 is CASGNRGVGLNIQYF. As DNA, the CDR3 is TGTGCCAGCGGGAACAGGGGGGTTGGGTTGAACATTCAGTACTTC.